The 3 T cell receptor beta chains presented below share a single source sample, sequenced in a study of shared clonotypes between healthy human individuals. The assay was immunoSEQ multiplex PCR, and TCRdb's table has in-frame clones only and misses some. The sample shows 1.5 million to 2.5 million clones, approximately 95% of them seen only once. Selected positively for CCR7 and CD45RO-negative, naive CD8 cells excluded terminally differentiated effector memory CD45RA+ cells. The sample was naive CD8+ T cells sorted from blood. Receptor source: a man aged 18 to 30 in good health.

This chain uses TRBV4-2 with TRBJ1-3, with D perhaps matching TRBD1 (5 bases). Per germline, CDR1 LGHNA and CDR2 YNFKEQ. This CDR3 is 15 amino acids long. V shed 4 bases and J shed 0 bases, with 10 bases lying between them. In DNA, the CDR3 is TGTGCCAGCAGCCTAGGGGTGCCCTCTGGAAACACCATATATTTT. Protein product: CASSLGVPSGNTIYF.

The chain couples TRBV28 to TRBJ1-3; D gene unclear. Germline CDR1 MDHEN, CDR2 SYDVKM. Trimming pared 3 bases from V and 0 bases from J, leaving 9 bases between. The CDR3 spans 15 residues. The chain's CDR3 is CASSLVESSGNTIYF. The CDR3 DNA reads as TGTGCCAGCAGTTTGGTAGAGAGCTCTGGAAACACCATATATTTT.

Notes on this clone: Different DNA sequences within this sample yield the same CDR3. J is TRBJ2-2 and V is TRBV6-4; D remains unclear. The V gene lost 11 bases and the J gene lost 4 bases, with 11 bases spanning the gap. The CDR3 runs to 12 residues. Germline-derived CDR1 and CDR2 are MRHNA and SNTAGT. The CDR3 DNA follows: TGTGCCGACCCACAATCCACCGGGGAGCTGTTTTTT. It translates to CADPQSTGELFF.